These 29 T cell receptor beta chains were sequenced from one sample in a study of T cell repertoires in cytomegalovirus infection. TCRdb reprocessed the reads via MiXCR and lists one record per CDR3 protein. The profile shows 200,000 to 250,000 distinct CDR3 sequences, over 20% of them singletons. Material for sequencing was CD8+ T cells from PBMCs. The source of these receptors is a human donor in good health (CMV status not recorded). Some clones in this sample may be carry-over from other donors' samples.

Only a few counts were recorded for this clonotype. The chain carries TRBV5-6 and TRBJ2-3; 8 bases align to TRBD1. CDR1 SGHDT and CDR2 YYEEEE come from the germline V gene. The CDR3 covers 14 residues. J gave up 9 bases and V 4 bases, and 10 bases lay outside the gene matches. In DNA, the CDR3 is TGTGCCAGCAGCCCAGGGGGCGCGGGGAAGACGCAGTATTTT. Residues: CASSPGGAGKTQYF.

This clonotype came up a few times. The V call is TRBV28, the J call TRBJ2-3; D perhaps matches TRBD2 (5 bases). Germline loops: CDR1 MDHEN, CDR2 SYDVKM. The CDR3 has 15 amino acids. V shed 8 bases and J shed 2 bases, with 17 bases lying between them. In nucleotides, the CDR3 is TGTGCCAGCGACCGAGGGTACAGAGACACAGATACGCAGTATTTT. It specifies CASDRGYRDTDTQYF.

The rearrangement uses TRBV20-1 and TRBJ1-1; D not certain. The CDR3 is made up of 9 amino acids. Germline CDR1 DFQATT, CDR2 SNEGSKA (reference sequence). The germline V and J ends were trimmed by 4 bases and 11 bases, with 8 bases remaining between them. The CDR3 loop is CSATRWAFF. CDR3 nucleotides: TGCAGTGCTACACGGTGGGCTTTCTTT.

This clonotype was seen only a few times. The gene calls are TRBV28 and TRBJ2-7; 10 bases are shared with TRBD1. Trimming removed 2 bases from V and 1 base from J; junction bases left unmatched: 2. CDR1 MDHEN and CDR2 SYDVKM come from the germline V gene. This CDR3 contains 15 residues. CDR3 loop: CASSLLGQGSYEQYF. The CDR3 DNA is TGTGCCAGCAGTTTACTGGGACAGGGGTCCTACGAGCAGTACTTC.

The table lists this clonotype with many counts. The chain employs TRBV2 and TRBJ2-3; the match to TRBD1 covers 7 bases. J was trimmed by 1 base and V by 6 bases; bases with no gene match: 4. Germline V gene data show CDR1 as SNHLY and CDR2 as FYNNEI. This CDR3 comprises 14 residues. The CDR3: CASRNRGRTDTQYF. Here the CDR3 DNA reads TGTGCCAGCAGGAACAGGGGCCGCACAGATACGCAGTATTTT.

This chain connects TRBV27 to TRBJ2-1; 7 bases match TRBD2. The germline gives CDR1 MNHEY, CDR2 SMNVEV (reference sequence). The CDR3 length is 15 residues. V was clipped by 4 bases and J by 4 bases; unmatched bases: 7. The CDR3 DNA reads TGTGCCAGCAGTTGGGCTAGCGGATCTTACAATGAGCAGTTCTTC. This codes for CASSWASGSYNEQFF.

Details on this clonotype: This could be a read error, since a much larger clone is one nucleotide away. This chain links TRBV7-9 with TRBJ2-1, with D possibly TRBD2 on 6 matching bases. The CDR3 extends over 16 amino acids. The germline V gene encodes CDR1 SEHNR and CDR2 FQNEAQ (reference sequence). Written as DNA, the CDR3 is TGTGCCAGCAGCTTTGCGGGGACGACACGTTACAATGGGCAGTTCTTC. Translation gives CASSFAGTTRYNGQFF.

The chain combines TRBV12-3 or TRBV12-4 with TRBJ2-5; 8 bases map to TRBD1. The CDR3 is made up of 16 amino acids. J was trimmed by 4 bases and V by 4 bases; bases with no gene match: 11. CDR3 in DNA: TGTGCCAGCAGTTCCCTTGGGGACAGGACACCAGAGACCCAGTACTTC. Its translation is CASSSLGDRTPETQYF.

CDR3 coding DNA: TGCAGTGCTAGACAGGGACAGGAACTTCGTAGCAATCAGCCCCAGCATTTT. Its protein product is CSARQGQELRSNQPQHF. The rearrangement joins TRBV20-1 to TRBJ1-5; 8 bases align to TRBD1. CDR1 and CDR2 (germline): DFQATT, SNEGSKA (reference sequence). Losses at the gene ends were 2 bases for V and 0 bases for J; bases not matched to a gene: 9. This CDR3 is built from 17 residues.

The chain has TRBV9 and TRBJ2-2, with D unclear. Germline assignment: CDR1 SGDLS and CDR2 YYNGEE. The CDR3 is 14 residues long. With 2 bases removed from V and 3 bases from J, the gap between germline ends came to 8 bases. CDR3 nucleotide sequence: TGTGCCAGCAGCGTCAGACTCGACACCGGGGAGCTGTTTTTT. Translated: CASSVRLDTGELFF. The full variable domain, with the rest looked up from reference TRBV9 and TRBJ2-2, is DSGVTQTPKHLITATGQRVTLRCSPRSGDLSVYWYQQSLDQGLQFLIQYYNGEERAKGNILERFSAQQFPDLHSELNLSSLELGDSALYFCASSVRLDTGELFFGEGSRLTVL.

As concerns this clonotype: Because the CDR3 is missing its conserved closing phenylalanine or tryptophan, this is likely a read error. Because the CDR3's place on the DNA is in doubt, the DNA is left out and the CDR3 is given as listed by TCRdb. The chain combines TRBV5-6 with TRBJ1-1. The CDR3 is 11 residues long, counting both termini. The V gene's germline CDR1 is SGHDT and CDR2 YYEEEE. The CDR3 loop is CASSLGLNFLV.

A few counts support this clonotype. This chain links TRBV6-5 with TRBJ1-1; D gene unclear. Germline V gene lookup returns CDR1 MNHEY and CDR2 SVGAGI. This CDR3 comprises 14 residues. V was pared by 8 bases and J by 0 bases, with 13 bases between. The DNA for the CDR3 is TGTGCCAGCGGTCCGTCGGTCTTGAACACTGAAGCTTTCTTT. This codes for CASGPSVLNTEAFF.

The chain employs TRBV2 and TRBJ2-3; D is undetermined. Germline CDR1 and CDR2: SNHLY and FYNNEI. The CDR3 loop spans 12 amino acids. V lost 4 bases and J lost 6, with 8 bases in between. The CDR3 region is CASSAVRDTQYF. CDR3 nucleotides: TGTGCCAGCAGTGCAGTGCGTGATACGCAGTATTTT.

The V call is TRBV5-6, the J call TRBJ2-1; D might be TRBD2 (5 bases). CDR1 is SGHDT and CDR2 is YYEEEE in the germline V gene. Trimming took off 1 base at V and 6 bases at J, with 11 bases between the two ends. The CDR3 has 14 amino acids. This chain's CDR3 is CASSLFLGSNEQFF. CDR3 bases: TGTGCCAGCAGCTTGTTTCTGGGGAGCAATGAGCAGTTCTTC.

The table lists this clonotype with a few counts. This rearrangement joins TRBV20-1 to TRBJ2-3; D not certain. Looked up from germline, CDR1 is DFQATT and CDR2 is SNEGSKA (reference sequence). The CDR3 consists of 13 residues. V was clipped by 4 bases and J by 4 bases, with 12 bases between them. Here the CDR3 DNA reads TGCAGTGCTAACTTTATTACCTCAGATACGCAGTATTTT. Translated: CSANFITSDTQYF.

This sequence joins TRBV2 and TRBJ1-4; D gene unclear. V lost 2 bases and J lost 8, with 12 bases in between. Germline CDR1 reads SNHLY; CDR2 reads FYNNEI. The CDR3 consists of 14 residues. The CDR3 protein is CASSEYAFGEKLFF. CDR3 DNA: TGTGCCAGCAGTGAATACGCCTTCGGGGAAAAACTGTTTTTT.

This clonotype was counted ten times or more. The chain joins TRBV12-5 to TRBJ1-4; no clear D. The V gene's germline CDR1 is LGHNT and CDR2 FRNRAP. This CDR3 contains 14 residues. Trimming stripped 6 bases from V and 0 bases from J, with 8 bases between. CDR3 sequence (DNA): TGTGCTAGTGGACAGACCTCAACTAATGAAAAACTGTTTTTT. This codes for CASGQTSTNEKLFF.

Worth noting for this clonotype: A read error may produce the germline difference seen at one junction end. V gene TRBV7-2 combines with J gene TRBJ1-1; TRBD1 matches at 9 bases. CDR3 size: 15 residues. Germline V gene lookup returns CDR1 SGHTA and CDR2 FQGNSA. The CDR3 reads CASSLAGTGYTEAFF. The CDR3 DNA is TGTGCCAGCAGCCTAGCTGGGACAGGGTACACTGAAGCTTTCTTT. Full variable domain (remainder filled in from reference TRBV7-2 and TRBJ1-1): GAGVSQSPSNKVTEKGKDVELRCDPISGHTALYWYRQSLGQGLEFLIYFQGNSAPDKSGLPSDRFSAERTGGSVSTLTIQRTQQEDSAVYLCASSLAGTGYTEAFFGQGTRLTVV.

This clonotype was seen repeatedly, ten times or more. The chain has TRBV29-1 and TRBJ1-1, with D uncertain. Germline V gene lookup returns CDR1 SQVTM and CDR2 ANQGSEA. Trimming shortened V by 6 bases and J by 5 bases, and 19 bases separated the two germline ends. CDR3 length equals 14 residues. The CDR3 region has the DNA TGCAGCGTCCCCACCCCCACTTCCCAGACTGAAGCTTTCTTT. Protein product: CSVPTPTSQTEAFF.

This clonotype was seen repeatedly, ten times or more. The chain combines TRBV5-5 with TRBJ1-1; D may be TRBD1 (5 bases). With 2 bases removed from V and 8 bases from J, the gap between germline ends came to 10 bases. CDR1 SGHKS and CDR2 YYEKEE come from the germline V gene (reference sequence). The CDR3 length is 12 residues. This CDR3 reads CASSFGTVEAFF. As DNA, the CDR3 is TGTGCCAGCAGCTTTGGGACGGTAGAAGCTTTCTTT.

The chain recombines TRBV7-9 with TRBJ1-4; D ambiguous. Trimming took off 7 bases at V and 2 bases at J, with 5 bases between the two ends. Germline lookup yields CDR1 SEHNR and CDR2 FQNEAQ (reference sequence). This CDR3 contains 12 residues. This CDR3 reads CASKRTNEKLFF. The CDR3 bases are TGTGCCAGCAAACGGACTAATGAAAAACTGTTTTTT.

CDR3 bases: TGTGCCAGCGGCCGGAGCGTCATGAACACTGAAGCTTTCTTT. Protein sequence: CASGRSVMNTEAFF. The chain has TRBV2 and TRBJ1-1, with unresolved D. V lost 8 bases to trimming and J lost 0 bases, with 13 bases between them. The V gene's germline CDR1 is SNHLY and CDR2 FYNNEI. CDR3 length: 14 residues.

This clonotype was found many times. The CDR3 protein is CASSYRETYEQYF. The CDR3 nucleotides are TGTGCCAGCAGCTACCGGGAGACCTACGAGCAGTACTTC. The V gene is TRBV5-8, the J gene TRBJ2-7; TRBD2 might be the D (6 bases). The CDR3 is 13 residues long. Germline lookup yields CDR1 SGHTS and CDR2 YDEGEE. V lost 3 bases, J lost 2 bases, and 9 bases lay in between.

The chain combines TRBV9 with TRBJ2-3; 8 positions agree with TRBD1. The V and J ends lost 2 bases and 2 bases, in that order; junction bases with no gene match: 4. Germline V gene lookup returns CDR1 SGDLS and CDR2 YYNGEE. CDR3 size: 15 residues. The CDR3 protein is CASSVGQGPTDTQYF. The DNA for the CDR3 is TGTGCCAGCAGCGTTGGACAGGGTCCCACAGATACGCAGTATTTT.

CDR3 in amino acids: CASRGKGDEQFF. The CDR3 coding sequence is TGCGCCAGCAGGGGGAAGGGGGATGAGCAGTTCTTC. The chain is built from TRBV4-1 and TRBJ2-1, with a tentative D call TRBD1 (6 bases). The CDR3 loop spans 12 amino acids. CDR1 is MGHRA, CDR2 YSYEKL, per germline. V lost 6 bases and J 8 bases, leaving 11 bases between the germline ends.

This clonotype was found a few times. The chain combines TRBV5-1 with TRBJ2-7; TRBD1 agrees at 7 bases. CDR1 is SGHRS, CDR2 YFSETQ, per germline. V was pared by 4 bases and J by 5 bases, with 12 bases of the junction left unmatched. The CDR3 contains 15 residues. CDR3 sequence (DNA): TGCGCCAGCAGCCTCGGTGAGACAGGGTCCCACGAGCAGTACTTC. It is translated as CASSLGETGSHEQYF.

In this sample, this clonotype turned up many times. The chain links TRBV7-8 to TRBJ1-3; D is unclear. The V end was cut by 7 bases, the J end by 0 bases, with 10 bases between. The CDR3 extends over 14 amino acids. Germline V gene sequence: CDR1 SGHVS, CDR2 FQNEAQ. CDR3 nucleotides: TGTGCCAGCATGGCAGGCACCTCTGGAAACACCATATATTTT. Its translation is CASMAGTSGNTIYF.

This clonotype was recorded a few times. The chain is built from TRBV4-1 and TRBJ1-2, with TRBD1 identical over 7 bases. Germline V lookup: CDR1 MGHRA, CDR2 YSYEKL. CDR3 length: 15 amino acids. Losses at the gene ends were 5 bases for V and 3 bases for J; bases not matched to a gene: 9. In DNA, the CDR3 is TGCGCCAGCAGCGTACAGGGGCGTGATGACTATGGCTACACCTTC. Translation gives CASSVQGRDDYGYTF.

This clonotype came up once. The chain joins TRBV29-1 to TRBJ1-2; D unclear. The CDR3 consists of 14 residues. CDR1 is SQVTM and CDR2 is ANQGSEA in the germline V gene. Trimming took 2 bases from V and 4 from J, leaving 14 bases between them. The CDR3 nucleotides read TGCAGCGTTGAATTAGCCGGGCGGGCCTATGGCTACACCTTC. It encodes CSVELAGRAYGYTF.